These T cell receptor beta chains were read from a single sample in a study of response to subunit inactivated influenza vaccine. TCRdb re-called the RT-PCR reads with MiXCR, one entry per CDR3 protein. Of about 240,000 distinct CDR3 sequences listed, 12% are singletons. The material sequenced was non-naive T cells sorted from PBMCs, taken approximately 15 days before vaccination. All receptors come from a man between 50 and 59 years old who received an inactivated influenza vaccine. Both conserved end residues are part of each CDR3. The D gene is left open where the match is weak. The size field is filled for only some rows; it gives once, few, many or a size class.

j_call clone_size d_call v_call cdr3_nt cdr3_aa
TRBJ1-6 few TRBD1 TRBV4-3 TGCGCCAGCAGACTGGGGACAGGGAGGGGTTCACCCCTCCACTTT CASRLGTGRGSPLHF
TRBJ2-7 - - TRBV28 TGTGCCAGCCAGAAGTGGGGACAGCAGTACTTC CASQKWGQQYF
TRBJ1-5 few - TRBV5-5 TGTGCCAGCAGCTTCGATTGGCCGGGGGCCCAGCATTTT CASSFDWPGAQHF
TRBJ2-5 once TRBD2 TRBV25-1 TGTGCCAGCAGTTCCCCGGGTGCGGGGGGCCAAGAGACCCAGTACTTC CASSSPGAGGQETQYF
TRBJ2-2 many TRBD1 TRBV12-3/TRBV12-4 TGTGCCAGCAGTTTAGTAAACAGGGGAACCGGGGAGCTGTTTTTT CASSLVNRGTGELFF
TRBJ2-3 few - TRBV28 TGTGCCAGCAGCCCCGTGGACAGCGGACTGTTGGATACGCAGTATTTT CASSPVDSGLLDTQYF
TRBJ1-2 few - TRBV6-2/TRBV6-3 TGTGCCAGCAGACCCCCAGGGCGCACTAACTATGGCTACACCTTC CASRPPGRTNYGYTF
TRBJ2-3 few - TRBV7-2 TGTGCCAGCAGCCGGGGACGGGATACGCAGTATTTT CASSRGRDTQYF
TRBJ1-4 - - TRBV11-2 TGTGCCAGCAGCATCACTCAGGGGACAACTAATGAAAAACTGTTTTTT CASSITQGTTNEKLFF
TRBJ2-3 few TRBD2 TRBV28 TGTGCCAGCAGTGACGGGACTACCCTGGATACGCAGTATTTT CASSDGTTLDTQYF
TRBJ1-6 many - TRBV12-3/TRBV12-4 TGTGCCAGCAGCCGGCGGGGGGCCTCCTATAATTCACCCCTCCACTTT CASSRRGASYNSPLHF
TRBJ2-1 few - TRBV7-2 TGTGCCAGCAGCTTAGTGCACTTTGGAGGGACACGGACGTACAATGAGCAGTTCTTC CASSLVHFGGTRTYNEQFF
TRBJ2-3 - - TRBV2 TGTGCCAGCAGTGGCTCTACTAGCTTTCCGCAGTATTTT CASSGSTSFPQYF
TRBJ1-1 many - TRBV5-1 TGCGCCAGCAGCTTAAGTCTTGGGGCAGGGGCTGAAGCTTTCTTT CASSLSLGAGAEAFF
TRBJ1-1 many - TRBV5-5 TGTGCCAGCAGCTTGCAATTGGGTCCCACTGAAGCTTTCTTT CASSLQLGPTEAFF
TRBJ2-1 few - TRBV30 TGTGCCTGGAGTGTTTTCCTTTACAATGAGCAGTTCTTC CAWSVFLYNEQFF
TRBJ1-4 - - TRBV4-2 TGTGCCAGCAGCCAAAAATACGAAAAACTGTTTTTT CASSQKYEKLFF
TRBJ2-3 - - TRBV20-1 TGCAGTGCACCCCACAGGGAAGTTAGCACAGATACGCAGTATTTT CSAPHREVSTDTQYF
TRBJ1-5 few - TRBV27 TGTGCCACCTCACGCTGGGGCAATCAGCCCCAGCATTTT CATSRWGNQPQHF
TRBJ2-3 few TRBD2 TRBV10-3 TGTGCCATCAGTGAGTCGACTCGGGGAGGGGCCGGCACAGATACGCAGTATTTT CAISESTRGGAGTDTQYF
TRBJ2-1 - TRBD2 TRBV2 TGTGCCAGCAGTGAAGGGGGGGGTGGTGAGCAGTTCTTC CASSEGGGGEQFF
TRBJ2-5 few - TRBV7-6 TGTGCCAGCAGCTTAAACGGAGAGCGAGAGACCCAGTACTTC CASSLNGERETQYF
TRBJ2-5 few - TRBV19 TGTGCCAGTAGTAGTAGCACCAGAGTTGCCCAGTACTTC CASSSSTRVAQYF
TRBJ2-1 few - TRBV7-9 TGTGCCAGCAGCTTAGCGCGAGGGGTTACAGGATATGAGCAGTTCTTC CASSLARGVTGYEQFF
TRBJ1-1 - - TRBV6-5 TGTGCCAGTGCCAGGTTGAACACTGAAGCTTTCTTT CASARLNTEAFF
TRBJ2-3 - - TRBV12-3/TRBV12-4 TGTGCCAGCAGTTTGATGAGAGATACGCAGTATTTT CASSLMRDTQYF
TRBJ2-5 few - TRBV7-6 TGTGCCAGCAGCTTAAATTCGGTCCAGTACTTC CASSLNSVQYF
TRBJ2-5 few - TRBV20-1 TGCAGTGCTAGTGTGGGACTGGGGGGCAGGGCGGAGACCCAGTACTTC CSASVGLGGRAETQYF
TRBJ2-7 many TRBD2 TRBV4-1 TGCGCCAGCAGCCCGGGGGGAGGAACGGATGCCTACGAGCAGTACTTC CASSPGGGTDAYEQYF
TRBJ2-7 once TRBD1 TRBV5-1 TGCGCCAGCAGCGCGACAGGGTCGTCGTACGAGCAGTACTTC CASSATGSSYEQYF
TRBJ1-3 - - TRBV3-1 TGTACCTTCTGTTTTCGGGGCCTTGGGCTTAGCCGCTCTGGAAACACCATATATTTT CTFCFRGLGLSRSGNTIYF
TRBJ2-7 few - TRBV4-2 TGTGCCAGCAGCCAAGTAGGTAGCGAGCAGTACTTC CASSQVGSEQYF
TRBJ2-3 - TRBD2 TRBV2 TGTGCCAGCAGTTCGACTAGCGGGTGGTACACAGATACGCAGTATTTT CASSSTSGWYTDTQYF
TRBJ1-5 - TRBD1 TRBV20-1 TGCAGTGCTAGAGCGACAGGGGGTAGAAGCAATCAGCCCCAGCATTTT CSARATGGRSNQPQHF
TRBJ1-2 many - TRBV7-2 TGTGCCAGCAGCTTATCGAATTTGGGGGGAGGCGGCTACACCTTC CASSLSNLGGGGYTF
TRBJ2-1 few TRBD2 TRBV28 TGTGCCAGCAGTTTACCACTAGCGGACTCCAGCGAGCAGTTCTTC CASSLPLADSSEQFF
TRBJ1-1 - - TRBV5-6 TGTGCCAGCAGCGCGATTGGACCGGGGAACACTGAAGCTTTCTTT CASSAIGPGNTEAFF
TRBJ2-3 - - TRBV4-3 TGCGCCAGCAGCCAGACTTGGGTCGGCGCTTCGAATACGCAGTATTTT CASSQTWVGASNTQYF
TRBJ2-1 few - TRBV6-1 TGTGCCAGCAGGGCGAGTAGCGGATATGAGCAGTTCTTC CASRASSGYEQFF
TRBJ1-2 few - TRBV29-1 TGCAGCGTCAGGGGTTTGGATGGCTACACCTTC CSVRGLDGYTF
TRBJ2-1 - - TRBV27 TGTGCCAGCAGTTTTTTAGGGAAAGATGAGCAGTTCTTC CASSFLGKDEQFF
TRBJ2-6 - - TRBV24-1 TGTGCCACCAGTGCGAACACTGGGGCCAACGTCCTGACTTTC CATSANTGANVLTF
TRBJ1-3 many - TRBV6-5 TGTGCCAGCAGTTACACGCATATCCCGGGGGACATTGGAAACACCATATATTTT CASSYTHIPGDIGNTIYF
TRBJ2-5 few TRBD1 TRBV7-9 TGTGCCAGCAGCTTAACGGGACAGGGGGCGCGGCAAGAGACCCAGTACTTC CASSLTGQGARQETQYF
TRBJ1-5 - - TRBV10-3 TGTGCCATCTCACAGGGTTTAGAGGGCAATCAGCCCCAGCATTTT CAISQGLEGNQPQHF
TRBJ2-7 many - TRBV20-1 TGCAGTGCTTGGGCGGGTGGGACCTACGAGCAGTACTTC CSAWAGGTYEQYF
TRBJ1-1 once TRBD1 TRBV11-2 TGTGCCAGCAGCTTCCGGACAGGGGAGACTGAAGCTTTCTTT CASSFRTGETEAFF
TRBJ2-1 - TRBD2 TRBV6-5 TGTGCCAGCAGTTACGGGCTAGCGGGAGGAGCCCTGGGCAATGAGCAGTTCTTC CASSYGLAGGALGNEQFF
TRBJ2-3 few TRBD2 TRBV20-1 TGCAGTGCTAGAGATAGCGGGCCAAGCACAGATACGCAGTATTTT CSARDSGPSTDTQYF
TRBJ1-4 many TRBD1 TRBV5-5 TGTGCCAGCAGCACCGACAGGGGCCGTCCTAATGAAAAACTGTTTTTT CASSTDRGRPNEKLFF
TRBJ1-5 few - TRBV7-2 TGTGCCAGCAGCTTATTATTCGGGGGGAATCAGCCCCAGCATTTT CASSLLFGGNQPQHF
TRBJ2-2 - - TRBV20-1 TGCAGTGCTAGAGATATAAGGAGGGGAGAGTCCGGGGAGCTGTTTTTT CSARDIRRGESGELFF